One sample yielded the 21 T cell receptor beta chains listed below, sequenced in a study of cytomegalovirus exposure and HLA in healthy donors. The PCR made use of 60 Vbeta and 13 Jbeta primers. Sequencing used immunoSEQ multiplex PCR; TCRdb keeps in-frame clones, though not all of them. The profile shows approximately 170,000 clones, about three quarters of them singletons. Sequencing was carried out using PBMCs. The receptors were gathered from a woman aged 40 to 50 in good health and CMV-seropositive.

This clone has only a few counts. The chain employs TRBV6-5 and TRBJ1-1, with D hard to call. Per the germline V gene, CDR1 is MNHEY and CDR2 is SVGAGI. This CDR3 is built from 15 residues. V lost 5 bases to trimming and J lost 0 bases, with 13 bases between them. This chain's CDR3 is CASSASEGMNTEAFF. CDR3 DNA: TGTGCCAGCAGTGCATCAGAGGGAATGAACACTGAAGCTTTCTTT.

In DNA, the CDR3 is TGTGCCAGCAGTGTTTTCGGGAACACTGAAGCTTTCTTT. Amino acids: CASSVFGNTEAFF. V usage is TRBV6-5 and J usage is TRBJ1-1; D remains unclear. The CDR3 has 13 residues. CDR1 and CDR2 (germline): MNHEY, SVGAGI. The V end was cut by 5 bases, the J end by 1 base, with 8 bases between.

A word on this clone: Compared with germline, one end of the junction differs, possibly owing to a read error. This chain links TRBV11-3 with TRBJ2-1; TRBD1 matches at 9 bases. Germline loops: CDR1 SGHNT, CDR2 YENEEA. This CDR3 contains 15 residues. CDR3 region: CASSVDRGTYNEQFF. As DNA, the CDR3 is TGTGCCAGCAGCGTAGACAGGGGGACCTACAATGAGCAGTTCTTC.

This chain joins TRBV13 and TRBJ2-3, with 14 bases fitting TRBD2. Per the germline V gene, CDR1 is PRHDT and CDR2 is FYEKMQ (reference sequence). Unmatched junction bases numbered 8, after V lost 0 bases and J lost 6 bases. This CDR3 spans 18 amino acids. In nucleotides, the CDR3 is TGTGCCAGCAGCTTAGGCGGGACTAGCGGGGGCCCTAGGGATACGCAGTATTTT. It yields the protein CASSLGGTSGGPRDTQYF.

This clone has just a few counts. The chain links TRBV4-1 to TRBJ1-1, with D unclear. The CDR3 contains 14 residues. Trimming shortened V by 0 bases and J by 0 bases, and 5 bases separated the two germline ends. Germline CDR1 and CDR2: MGHRA and YSYEKL. In nucleotides, the CDR3 is TGCGCCAGCAGCCAAGAGAGGGTGAACACTGAAGCTTTCTTT. Its translation: CASSQERVNTEAFF.

The rearrangement uses TRBV19 and TRBJ2-7; D possibly corresponds to TRBD2 (6 bases). This CDR3 spans 10 amino acids. In germline, CDR1 is LNHDA, CDR2 SQIVND (reference sequence). The DNA for the CDR3 is TGTGCCAATAATAAGACGGGGGACTCGGTC. Amino acids: CANNKTGDSV.

The genes are TRBV19 and TRBJ1-1; maybe TRBD1 (5 bases). Germline assignment: CDR1 LNHDA and CDR2 SQIVND (reference sequence). This CDR3 is 14 amino acids long. V lost 6 bases and J lost 1, with 12 bases in between. The CDR3 sequence is CASSPGRGNTEAFF. DNA for the CDR3: TGTGCCAGTAGCCCGGGGAGGGGGAACACTGAAGCTTTCTTT. Variable domain in full (rest from reference TRBV19 and TRBJ1-1): DGGITQSPKYLFRKEGQNVTLSCEQNLNHDAMYWYRQDPGQGLRLIYYSQIVNDFQKGDIAEGYSVSREKKESFPLTVTSAQKNPTAFYLCASSPGRGNTEAFFGQGTRLTVV.

The chain has TRBV7-2 and TRBJ2-1, with 8 bases lining up with TRBD2. Trimming cost V 4 bases and J 2 bases; bases outside gene matches: 1. Germline assignment: CDR1 SGHTA and CDR2 FQGNSA. This CDR3 has 14 amino acids. CDR3 DNA: TGTGCCAGCAGCTATAGCGGGGCCTACAATGAGCAGTTCTTC. As protein: CASSYSGAYNEQFF. The whole variable domain, filled in from reference TRBV7-2 and TRBJ2-1, reads GAGVSQSPSNKVTEKGKDVELRCDPISGHTALYWYRQSLGQGLEFLIYFQGNSAPDKSGLPSDRFSAERTGGSVSTLTIQRTQQEDSAVYLCASSYSGAYNEQFFGPGTRLTVL.

In its sample, this clone was seen a few times. This rearrangement joins TRBV25-1 to TRBJ2-3, with D unclear. V dropped 5 bases and J dropped 6 bases, with 12 bases sitting between them. Germline loops: CDR1 MGHDK, CDR2 SYGVNS. This CDR3 spans 13 amino acids. CDR3 protein: CASSPDAADTQYF. As DNA, the CDR3 is TGTGCCAGCAGTCCCGATGCTGCGGATACGCAGTATTTT. Combining the CDR3 with reference TRBV25-1 and TRBJ2-3 gives the whole variable domain EADIYQTPRYLVIGTGKKITLECSQTMGHDKMYWYQQDPGMELHLIHYSYGVNSTEKGDLSSESTVSRIRTEHFPLTLESARPSHTSQYLCASSPDAADTQYFGPGTRLTVL.

Note on this clone: At one end the junction does not follow the germline gene, possibly because of a read error. The V call is TRBV6-1, the J call TRBJ2-4, with TRBD2 as a possible D gene (5 bases). Germline V lookup: CDR1 MNHNS, CDR2 SASEGT. The CDR3 spans 15 residues. This chain's CDR3 is CASSVDRARENSQYF. DNA of the CDR3: TGTGCCAGCAGTGTTGACCGGGCACGGGAAAACAGTCAGTACTTC.

The V gene is TRBV9, the J gene TRBJ2-3, with 9 bases identical to TRBD1. Germline lookup yields CDR1 SGDLS and CDR2 YYNGEE. The V gene end was trimmed by 4 bases and the J gene end by 2 bases; junction bases not matched to a gene: 8. The CDR3 has 16 residues. As DNA, the CDR3 is TGTGCCAGCAGCTTCCTACAGGGGGCCGACACAGATACGCAGTATTTT. This gives the protein CASSFLQGADTDTQYF.

This chain links TRBV11-1 with TRBJ2-1, with a weak D call TRBD2 (6 bases). There are 14 residues in the CDR3. Germline lookup yields CDR1 SGHAT and CDR2 FQDESV (reference sequence). V shed 4 bases and J shed 8 bases, with 15 bases lying between them. This chain's CDR3 is CASSSRGRPDEQFF. In nucleotides, the CDR3 is TGTGCCAGCAGCTCGCGGGGTCGTCCCGATGAGCAGTTCTTC.

This chain connects TRBV5-6 to TRBJ2-3; D is possibly TRBD1 (5 bases). V gave up 4 bases and J gave up 4 bases, with 10 bases separating them. The CDR3 covers 13 residues. CDR1 SGHDT and CDR2 YYEEEE come from the germline V gene. CDR3 residues: CASSGRRADTQYF. Here the CDR3 DNA reads TGTGCCAGCAGCGGACGCAGGGCAGATACGCAGTATTTT.

This chain connects TRBV5-5 to TRBJ2-3; TRBD2 is a possible D gene (6 bases). V lost 0 bases to trimming and J lost 0 bases, with 8 bases between them. CDR3 length: 15 amino acids. CDR1 SGHKS and CDR2 YYEKEE come from the germline V gene (reference sequence). CDR3 sequence (DNA): TGTGCCAGCAGCTTGGAGGACTATAGCACAGATACGCAGTATTTT. It specifies CASSLEDYSTDTQYF.

V and J are TRBV28 and TRBJ1-2; D remains ambiguous. The V gene's germline CDR1 is MDHEN and CDR2 SYDVKM. V gave up 3 bases and J gave up 8 bases, with 16 bases separating them. The CDR3 consists of 14 residues. In DNA form, the CDR3 reads TGTGCCAGCAGTTTTAAAACATCGCGCGGGGGCTACACCTTC. Its translation: CASSFKTSRGGYTF.

The rearrangement uses TRBV28 and TRBJ2-3; a possible D gene is TRBD1 (5 bases). Trimming removed 6 bases from V and 6 bases from J, with 19 bases in between. The CDR3 runs to 15 residues. In germline, CDR1 is MDHEN, CDR2 SYDVKM. The CDR3 nucleotides are TGTGCCAGCAGCCTCTGGGGCCCCCGGTCGGATACGCAGTATTTT. It yields the protein CASSLWGPRSDTQYF.

This clone came up a few times. The DNA for the CDR3 is TGTGCCAGCAGTTACCTAAACAATGAGCAGTTCTTC. It encodes CASSYLNNEQFF. The chain employs TRBV6-6 and TRBJ2-1; D unclear. Germline V gives CDR1 MNHNY, CDR2 SVGAGI (reference sequence). Trimming removed 2 bases at V and 5 bases at J, with 4 bases between. This CDR3 region has 12 residues.

The chain carries TRBV19 and TRBJ1-1; 10 positions agree with TRBD1. This CDR3 is built from 13 residues. V shed 6 bases and J 5 bases; nucleotides not matched to a gene: 3. CDR1 is LNHDA, CDR2 SQIVND, per germline (reference sequence). CDR3 DNA: TGTGCCAGTAGGGACAGGGGGACGACTGAAGCTTTCTTT. Protein product: CASRDRGTTEAFF. Looking up the rest from reference TRBV19 and TRBJ1-1 gives the full variable domain: DGGITQSPKYLFRKEGQNVTLSCEQNLNHDAMYWYRQDPGQGLRLIYYSQIVNDFQKGDIAEGYSVSREKKESFPLTVTSAQKNPTAFYLCASRDRGTTEAFFGQGTRLTVV.

The chain is built from TRBV6-6 and TRBJ1-1, with D maybe TRBD1 (5 bases). The length of the CDR3 is 12 residues. CDR1 is MNHNY and CDR2 is SVGAGI in the germline V gene (reference sequence). Between the trimmed V and J ends, which lost 8 bases and 1 base, there was a span of 8 bases. CDR3 loop: CASGGRNTEAFF. DNA for the CDR3: TGTGCCAGCGGGGGGAGGAACACTGAAGCTTTCTTT.

V and J are TRBV16 and TRBJ1-1, with a tentative D call TRBD1 (5 bases). The V end lost 0 bases, the J end lost 4 bases, and 15 bases lay between the germline ends. This CDR3 is built from 16 residues. Germline CDR1 is KGHSY and CDR2 is FQNENV. CDR3 DNA: TGTGCCAGCAGCCAATCGTTATTAGGGGCGGTCACTGAAGCTTTCTTT. It encodes CASSQSLLGAVTEAFF. The complete variable domain, with remaining parts taken from reference TRBV16 and TRBJ1-1, reads GEEVAQTPKHLVRGEGQKAKLYCAPIKGHSYVFWYQQVLKNEFKFLISFQNENVFDETGMPKERFSAKCLPNSPCSLEIQATKLEDSAVYFCASSQSLLGAVTEAFFGQGTRLTVV.

This clone was counted between two and nine times. The V call is TRBV5-1, the J call TRBJ2-1, with D tentatively TRBD2 (6 bases). The CDR3 is 15 amino acids. Germline V gene lookup returns CDR1 SGHRS and CDR2 YFSETQ. V was pared by 0 bases and J by 5 bases, with 12 bases between. CDR3 nucleotide sequence: TGCGCCAGCAGCTTGGGACTAGGAGGCAACAATGAGCAGTTCTTC. Its translation is CASSLGLGGNNEQFF.